The 3 T cell receptor beta chains given below trace back to one sample, sequenced in a study of blood T cell repertoires in COVID-19. This table comes from immunoSEQ multiplex PCR, and its TCRdb copy is limited to in-frame clones, with some not included. The sample shows about 45,000 clones, 75% to 90% of them seen only once. The sample consisted of peripheral blood. The receptor source for this set is a human donor in a cohort sampled during active COVID-19.

This clone was observed a few times. The CDR3 loop is CASSQDSRDQPQHF. Written as DNA, the CDR3 is TGTGCCAGCAGCCAAGATTCGAGGGATCAGCCCCAGCATTTT. The chain is built from TRBV4-2 and TRBJ1-5; D uncertain. CDR1 LGHNA and CDR2 YNFKEQ come from the germline V gene. The CDR3 contains 14 residues. Trimming took 0 bases from V and 5 from J, leaving 8 bases between them.

Here the CDR3 reads CASSFGGVNTGELFF. The CDR3 DNA is TGTGCCAGCAGTTTCGGGGGGGTAAACACCGGGGAGCTGTTTTTT. The V gene is TRBV28, the J gene TRBJ2-2; TRBD2 aligns across 8 bases. After removal of 3 bases from V and 2 bases from J, the junction contained 2 bases not matched to a gene. Germline V CDR1 and CDR2: MDHEN, SYDVKM. This CDR3 contains 15 residues.

The V and J genes are TRBV9 and TRBJ1-5, with D possibly matching TRBD1 (6 bases). This CDR3 is 19 amino acids long. V was clipped by 4 bases and J by 5 bases, with 28 bases between them. Germline V lookup: CDR1 SGDLS, CDR2 YYNGEE. CDR3 protein: CASSLRGSDAILSYQPQHF. The CDR3 DNA follows: TGTGCCAGCAGCCTCAGGGGTTCGGACGCGATCCTCTCTTATCAGCCCCAGCATTTT.